The 28 T cell receptor beta chains below come from one sample, sequenced in a study of OX40 agonist ivuxolimab in advanced cancers. Measured with immunoSEQ multiplex PCR; TCRdb has only the in-frame clones, and not every one. The data show some 83,000 clones, 86% seen once. The sample here was CD4+ or CD8+ T cells sorted from blood, taken in a trial of the OX40 agonist ivuxolimab. The receptors stem from an adult with an advanced solid tumor such as melanoma, head and neck, liver or kidney cancer.

The chain employs TRBV7-9 and TRBJ1-2; 7 nucleotides line up with TRBD1. Losses at the gene ends were 5 bases for V and 2 bases for J; bases not matched to a gene: 5. The germline V gene has CDR1 SEHNR and CDR2 FQNEAQ (reference sequence). The CDR3 is 14 amino acids. CDR3 sequence (DNA): TGTGCCAGCAGCACGGGACAGAGCAACTATGGCTACACCTTC. Translating gives CASSTGQSNYGYTF.

This chain links TRBV6-5 with TRBJ1-4, with D possibly TRBD1 on 5 matching bases. This CDR3 spans 15 amino acids. The V gene's germline CDR1 is MNHEY and CDR2 SVGAGI. Trimming stripped 6 bases from V and 5 bases from J, with 16 bases between. Written as DNA, the CDR3 is TGTGCCAGCAGCCAGATACAGGTGTCCAATGAAAAACTGTTTTTT. It is translated as CASSQIQVSNEKLFF.

With respect to this clone: This same CDR3 is encoded by further DNA sequences in the sample. CDR3 DNA: TGTGCCAGCAGCTTAGGTGTGGAGACCCAGTACTTC. Its translation: CASSLGVETQYF. The J gene is TRBJ2-5, the V gene TRBV7-9; no definite D call. V was trimmed by 1 base and J by 5 bases, leaving 5 bases between them. CDR1 SEHNR and CDR2 FQNEAQ come from the germline V gene (reference sequence). This CDR3 spans 12 amino acids.

The chain couples TRBV5-1 to TRBJ1-2; D gene uncertain. V was cut by 1 base and J by 0 bases, with 7 bases left in between. Germline V gene data show CDR1 as SGHRS and CDR2 as YFSETQ. The CDR3 is made up of 14 amino acids. The CDR3 reads CASSLTPPNYGYTF. The CDR3 nucleotides are TGCGCCAGCAGCTTGACACCTCCTAACTATGGCTACACCTTC.

The chain links TRBV9 to TRBJ2-2; the match to TRBD1 covers 7 bases. From germline, CDR1 is SGDLS and CDR2 YYNGEE. The CDR3 consists of 16 residues. With V trimmed by 4 bases and J by 3 bases, 9 bases remained unmatched. The CDR3 reads CASSPRDSRYTGELFF. The CDR3 nucleotides are TGTGCCAGCAGCCCCCGGGACAGTCGTTACACCGGGGAGCTGTTTTTT.

The genes are TRBV6-9 and TRBJ2-5; D perhaps matches TRBD1 (6 bases). Trimming took 3 bases from V and 5 from J, leaving 16 bases between them. The CDR3 sequence is 15 residues long. CDR1 is MNHGY, CDR2 SVAAGI, per germline. The CDR3 nucleotides read TGTGCCAGCAGTTACACGGGACAATCCTCGGAGACCCAGTACTTC. It encodes CASSYTGQSSETQYF.

The gene calls are TRBV28 and TRBJ1-6, with D perhaps matching TRBD1 (5 bases). The germline V and J ends were trimmed by 4 bases and 9 bases, with 16 bases remaining between them. This CDR3 is 15 amino acids long. The germline V gene encodes CDR1 MDHEN and CDR2 SYDVKM. The CDR3 is CASSSSGTGGSPLHF. The CDR3 bases are TGTGCCAGCAGTTCCTCGGGCACCGGGGGTTCACCCCTCCACTTT. The variable domain in full, completed from reference TRBV28 and TRBJ1-6, reads DVKVTQSSRYLVKRTGEKVFLECVQDMDHENMFWYRQDPGLGLRLIYFSYDVKMKEKGDIPEGYSVSREKKERFSLILESASTNQTSMYLCASSSSGTGGSPLHFGNGTRLTVT.

The genes are TRBV5-5 and TRBJ1-5; D unclear. The CDR3 consists of 15 residues. V lost 0 bases and J 9 bases, leaving 16 bases between the germline ends. CDR1 and CDR2 from the germline V gene are SGHKS and YYEKEE (reference sequence). In nucleotides, the CDR3 is TGTGCCAGCAGCTTGGCCGTCGGGGAGCTATGGCCCCAGCATTTT. Protein product: CASSLAVGELWPQHF.

The V gene is TRBV19, the J gene TRBJ2-1; D is unresolved. V was pared by 4 bases and J by 5 bases, with 9 bases between. The CDR3 loop spans 13 amino acids. CDR1 LNHDA and CDR2 SQIVND come from the germline V gene (reference sequence). As DNA, the CDR3 is TGTGCCAGTAGTAAGGTCGGCGACAATGAGCAGTTCTTC. This sequence encodes CASSKVGDNEQFF.

V and J are TRBV4-3 and TRBJ1-3, with TRBD1 as a possible D gene (6 bases). CDR3 length: 18 residues. V gave up 4 bases and J gave up 0 bases, with 19 bases separating them. Germline lookup yields CDR1 LGHNA and CDR2 YSLEER. CDR3 bases: TGCGCCAGCAGCCCAAAGGGGAACACAGGGAACTCTGGAAACACCATATATTTT. Protein: CASSPKGNTGNSGNTIYF.

The genes are TRBV18 and TRBJ2-2, with 8 bases lining up with TRBD1. CDR1 and CDR2 (germline): KGHSH, LQKENI. Trimming cost V 3 bases and J 7 bases; bases outside gene matches: 4. CDR3 length: 14 amino acids. This CDR3 is CASSPGQGVGELFF. The DNA of the CDR3 is TGTGCCAGCTCACCTGGACAGGGAGTCGGGGAGCTGTTTTTT.

The table lists this clone with a few counts. This chain joins TRBV28 and TRBJ2-5; 10 bases are a match to TRBD2. CDR1 MDHEN and CDR2 SYDVKM come from the germline V gene. The junction had 4 bases not matched to a gene; V was cut back by 6 bases and J by 3 bases. The CDR3 is made up of 14 amino acids. The DNA of the CDR3 is TGTGCCAGCAGCCCGGGGACTAGCGAAGAGACCCAGTACTTC. As protein: CASSPGTSEETQYF.

The chain links TRBV5-4 to TRBJ2-2, with a weak D call TRBD1 (6 bases). Germline CDR1 reads SGHNT; CDR2 reads YYREEE (reference sequence). The V and J ends lost 4 bases and 5 bases respectively, with 15 bases between them. The CDR3 extends over 15 amino acids. The CDR3 coding sequence is TGTGCCAGCAGCCGCTACAGGGATGGAACCGGGGAGCTGTTTTTT. Translated: CASSRYRDGTGELFF.

The J gene is TRBJ2-1, the V gene TRBV11-1; 13 bases map to TRBD2. This CDR3 contains 19 residues. Germline V CDR1 and CDR2: SGHAT, FQDESV (reference sequence). V was pared by 4 bases and J by 10 bases, with 19 bases of the junction left unmatched. The CDR3 region has the DNA TGTGCCAGCAGCTCTTTAACTAGCGGGAGGGCCTTGGCCGGGAGGGAGCAGTTCTTC. Residues: CASSSLTSGRALAGREQFF.

The table lists this clone with a count of one. The DNA of the CDR3 is TGTGCCAGCTCACCATTCTCGGGAAATGAGCAGTTCTTC. Translating gives CASSPFSGNEQFF. This sequence joins TRBV18 and TRBJ2-1; TRBD2 might be the D (5 bases). This CDR3 contains 13 residues. Germline V CDR1 and CDR2: KGHSH, LQKENI. V lost 2 bases to trimming and J lost 7 bases, with 9 bases between them.

The CDR3 DNA follows: TGTGCCAGCAGCTTAGTTAACTATGGCTACACCTTC. It is translated as CASSLVNYGYTF. The chain couples TRBV7-9 to TRBJ1-2; D call uncertain. Germline V gene sequence: CDR1 SEHNR, CDR2 FQNEAQ (reference sequence). Between the trimmed V and J ends, which lost 1 base and 1 base, there was a span of 1 base. The CDR3 consists of 12 residues.

This clone appeared a single time. The rearrangement joins TRBV5-5 to TRBJ2-2, with 10 bases aligning to TRBD1. CDR1 SGHKS and CDR2 YYEKEE come from the germline V gene (reference sequence). The CDR3 covers 16 residues. V gave up 1 base and J gave up 6 bases; unmatched junction bases: 6. CDR3 nucleotide sequence: TGTGCCAGCAGCTTGAGACAGGGGGCTATCGCCGGGGAGCTGTTTTTT. Protein sequence: CASSLRQGAIAGELFF.

The V gene is TRBV6-1, the J gene TRBJ2-2, with unresolved D. The germline gives CDR1 MNHNS, CDR2 SASEGT. This CDR3 has 14 amino acids. V was clipped by 2 bases and J by 2 bases, with 6 bases between them. In nucleotides, the CDR3 is TGTGCCAGCAGTGAATCGCCTAACACCGGGGAGCTGTTTTTT. Encoded protein: CASSESPNTGELFF.

This clone was recorded once. The chain joins TRBV18 to TRBJ2-5, with TRBD1 matching over 10 bases. The length of the CDR3 is 15 residues. Germline loops: CDR1 KGHSH, CDR2 LQKENI. V was clipped by 2 bases and J by 4 bases; unmatched bases: 4. The CDR3 DNA reads TGTGCCAGCTCACCAGACAGGGGGCGCCGAGAGACCCAGTACTTC. Residues: CASSPDRGRRETQYF.

V and J are TRBV5-4 and TRBJ2-7; TRBD1 agrees at 7 bases. The V segment lost 2 bases and the J segment 6 bases; nucleotides outside the gene matches: 14. The germline V gene encodes CDR1 SGHNT and CDR2 YYREEE (reference sequence). The CDR3 has 16 amino acids. This CDR3 reads CASSLVAAGGTREQYF. The CDR3 DNA follows: TGTGCCAGCAGCTTAGTGGCGGCAGGGGGAACCCGCGAGCAGTACTTC. Full variable domain (rest looked up from reference TRBV5-4 and TRBJ2-7): ETGVTQSPTHLIKTRGQQVTLRCSSQSGHNTVSWYQQALGQGPQFIFQYYREEENGRGNFPPRFSGLQFPNYSSELNVNALELDDSALYLCASSLVAAGGTREQYFGPGTRLTVT.

This chain links TRBV16 with TRBJ2-5; 8 nucleotides match TRBD2. Trimming at V came to 3 bases and at J to 3 bases, leaving 6 bases not matched to a gene. The germline CDR1 and CDR2 sequences are KGHSY and FQNENV. CDR3 length equals 15 residues. CDR3 sequence: CASSQRTSPKETQYF. The DNA of the CDR3 is TGTGCCAGCAGCCAGAGGACTAGCCCCAAAGAGACCCAGTACTTC.

The DNA of the CDR3 is TGTGCCAGCAGTTCGACACCCTTCGGTTCACCCCTCCACTTT. As protein: CASSSTPFGSPLHF. This sequence joins TRBV6-5 and TRBJ1-6; D ambiguous. CDR1 is MNHEY and CDR2 is SVGAGI in the germline V gene. CDR3 length: 14 residues. Trimming removed 4 bases from V and 9 bases from J, with 13 bases in between.

V gene TRBV6-5 combines with J gene TRBJ2-1; tentative D call: TRBD1 (6 bases). Germline V CDR1 and CDR2: MNHEY, SVGAGI. V was clipped by 2 bases and J by 2 bases, with 10 bases between them. The CDR3 sequence is 15 residues long. DNA of the CDR3: TGTGCCAGCAGTTACCGCAGGGGTGCCTACAATGAGCAGTTCTTC. Its protein is CASSYRRGAYNEQFF.

V gene TRBV19 combines with J gene TRBJ1-3; possible D gene TRBD1, 5 bases. Germline V gene lookup returns CDR1 LNHDA and CDR2 SQIVND (reference sequence). CDR3 length equals 15 residues. The V gene lost 5 bases and the J gene lost 6 bases, with 17 bases spanning the gap. The CDR3 nucleotides are TGTGCCAGTAGTCCGCCGCAGGGTCCGAAAAACACCATATATTTT. Residues: CASSPPQGPKNTIYF. The full variable domain, rest sourced from reference TRBV19 and TRBJ1-3, is DGGITQSPKYLFRKEGQNVTLSCEQNLNHDAMYWYRQDPGQGLRLIYYSQIVNDFQKGDIAEGYSVSREKKESFPLTVTSAQKNPTAFYLCASSPPQGPKNTIYFGEGSWLTVV.

This clone was seen only once. The genes are TRBV2 and TRBJ2-5; D may be TRBD1 (5 bases). Trimming shortened V by 3 bases and J by 5 bases, and 10 bases separated the two germline ends. Germline CDR1 SNHLY, CDR2 FYNNEI. This CDR3 contains 13 residues. In DNA, the CDR3 is TGTGCCAGCAGTGATTTAGGGGTGGAGACCCAGTACTTC. It codes for CASSDLGVETQYF.

The chain is built from TRBV5-1 and TRBJ2-4; 9 nucleotides match TRBD1. The germline V gene has CDR1 SGHRS and CDR2 YFSETQ. V dropped 0 bases and J dropped 0; count of bases not matched to a gene: 4. The length of the CDR3 is 17 residues. This CDR3 is CASSLERTGVAKNIQYF. CDR3 coding DNA: TGCGCCAGCAGCTTGGAACGGACAGGGGTAGCCAAAAACATTCAGTACTTC.

This rearrangement joins TRBV11-3 to TRBJ1-2, with unresolved D. CDR3 length: 12 amino acids. In germline, CDR1 is SGHNT, CDR2 YENEEA. Trimming removed 7 bases from V and 7 bases from J, with 13 bases in between. The CDR3 sequence is CASTSSWGGYTF. The CDR3 bases are TGTGCCAGCACCTCCTCCTGGGGTGGCTACACCTTC.

The rearrangement joins TRBV6-6 to TRBJ2-3; weak D call: TRBD1 (5 bases). In germline, CDR1 is MNHNY, CDR2 SVGAGI (reference sequence). The CDR3 runs to 15 residues. V dropped 2 bases and J dropped 5 bases, with 14 bases sitting between them. CDR3 sequence: CASSYQGRVGDTQYF. The CDR3 DNA reads TGTGCCAGCAGTTACCAGGGTCGGGTTGGAGATACGCAGTATTTT.